The 2 T cell receptor beta chains below all came from one sample that was sequenced in a study of blood T cell repertoires in COVID-19. Sequenced by immunoSEQ multiplex PCR; TCRdb stores in-frame clones only, minus some. Counted here are about 140,000 clones, more than 65% occurring once; the ten biggest clones make up less than 9.5%. Material for sequencing was peripheral blood. The receptors were gathered from a human donor in a cohort sampled during active COVID-19.

The chain uses TRBV5-1 and TRBJ2-7; 7 bases are a match to TRBD1. V gave up 0 bases and J gave up 3 bases; unmatched junction bases: 6. Germline V gives CDR1 SGHRS, CDR2 YFSETQ. This CDR3 spans 15 amino acids. CDR3 DNA: TGCGCCAGCAGCTTGGCAAGACAGGGTGGCTACGAGCAGTACTTC. Translated: CASSLARQGGYEQYF.

This clone was observed once. The rearrangement joins TRBV6-6 to TRBJ1-3; D is unclear. Germline V gene sequence: CDR1 MNHNY, CDR2 SVGAGI (reference sequence). The CDR3 extends over 16 amino acids. Trimming cost V 2 bases and J 0 bases, with 11 bases left between them. Written as DNA, the CDR3 is TGTGCCAGCAGTTACCGGCGGGGAAGCTCTGGAAACACCATATATTTT. This sequence encodes CASSYRRGSSGNTIYF.